Listed here are 28 T cell receptor beta chains from one sample, sequenced in a study of CD8 T cells in Susac syndrome. Reverse transcription of roughly 0.5 to 1 ug RNA was performed with random hexamers. TCRdb redid the calling of the immunoSEQ multiplex PCR reads with MiXCR, one entry per CDR3 protein. Of hundreds of thousands of distinct CDR3 sequences listed, around 93% were seen once; the top ten hold 0.06% to 0.08%. Sequenced: CD4+ T cells from PBMCs. These receptors were obtained from a human donor with multiple sclerosis.

This chain links TRBV6-6 with TRBJ1-1; D is uncertain. V was shortened by 4 bases and J by 8 bases, with 8 bases between the two germline ends. The CDR3 is 11 amino acids. CDR1 is MNHNY and CDR2 is SVGAGI in the germline V gene (reference sequence). Here the CDR3 reads CASSSPREAFF. CDR3 DNA: TGTGCCAGCAGTTCCCCCAGGGAAGCTTTCTTT.

This chain connects TRBV24-1 to TRBJ2-1, with TRBD2 matching 12 bases. The CDR3 consists of 18 residues. V was pared by 1 base and J by 1 base, with 4 bases of the junction left unmatched. Germline V CDR1 and CDR2: KGHDR, SFDVKD. CDR3 residues: CATSDFPTSGSSYNEQFF. Written as DNA, the CDR3 is TGTGCCACCAGTGATTTCCCGACTAGCGGGAGTTCCTACAATGAGCAGTTCTTC.

The rearrangement links TRBV4-1 to TRBJ1-6; 7 bases line up with TRBD1. The germline V gene has CDR1 MGHRA and CDR2 YSYEKL. The ends lost 0 bases at V and 5 bases at J; junction bases unmatched: 7. The CDR3 length is 17 residues. The CDR3 sequence: CASSQDITGANNSPLHF. The CDR3 nucleotides read TGCGCCAGCAGCCAAGATATCACAGGGGCGAATAATTCACCCCTCCACTTT.

V is TRBV12-3 or TRBV12-4 and J is TRBJ2-7, with D perhaps TRBD2 (6 bases). CDR3 length: 14 amino acids. Between the trimmed V and J ends, which lost 5 bases and 10 bases, there was a span of 21 bases. The CDR3: CASSPVSGLSFQYF. For the CDR3, the DNA is TGTGCCAGCAGTCCCGTCTCGGGACTGTCCTTCCAGTACTTC.

V and J are TRBV24-1 and TRBJ1-1; D is uncertain. The V gene lost 6 bases and the J gene lost 7 bases, with 14 bases spanning the gap. The CDR3 covers 13 residues. Germline V gene data show CDR1 as KGHDR and CDR2 as SFDVKD. CDR3 residues: CATSTFGFNEAFF. The CDR3 DNA reads TGTGCCACCAGTACATTCGGTTTCAATGAAGCTTTCTTT.

The rearrangement uses TRBV29-1 and TRBJ1-1, with TRBD1 matching 9 bases. With 7 bases clipped from V and 10 bases from J, the junction kept 10 bases outside the gene matches. Germline CDR1 is SQVTM and CDR2 is ANQGSEA. The CDR3 covers 12 residues. The CDR3 DNA sequence: TGCAGCGGCCGGGACAGGGATATTGGAGCTTTCTTT. Translation: CSGRDRDIGAFF.

The chain employs TRBV20-1 and TRBJ1-5; D is unresolved. Germline loops: CDR1 DFQATT, CDR2 SNEGSKA (reference sequence). This CDR3 contains 12 residues. V lost 6 bases to trimming and J lost 4 bases, with 10 bases between them. The CDR3 region is CSARPKNQPQHF. DNA of the CDR3: TGCAGTGCACGACCCAAGAATCAGCCCCAGCATTTT.

The rearrangement uses TRBV2 and TRBJ1-2; D is uncertain. The CDR3 has 15 amino acids. The V and J ends lost 8 bases and 5 bases respectively, with 21 bases between them. From germline, CDR1 is SNHLY and CDR2 FYNNEI. CDR3 DNA sequence: TGTGCCAGCGGGCGGGCAGGTACCCTCCTATATGGCTACACCTTC. Residues: CASGRAGTLLYGYTF.

V is TRBV19 and J is TRBJ2-7; 8 positions agree with TRBD2. J gave up 6 bases and V 5 bases, and 12 bases lay outside the gene matches. Germline V lookup: CDR1 LNHDA, CDR2 SQIVND (reference sequence). The CDR3 has 15 amino acids. The CDR3 here is CASSSAGTGGAEQYF. The CDR3 nucleotides read TGTGCCAGTAGTTCCGCCGGGACGGGGGGGGCCGAGCAGTACTTC.

The chain carries TRBV3-1 and TRBJ2-2; D is possibly TRBD1 (5 bases). Per germline, CDR1 LGHDT and CDR2 YNNKEL (reference sequence). V lost 1 base and J lost 3, with 9 bases in between. The CDR3 runs to 15 residues. For the CDR3, the DNA is TGTGCCAGCAGCCAAGGTTTAGGGGACACCGGGGAGCTGTTTTTT. The encoded protein is CASSQGLGDTGELFF.

In this sample, this clonotype turned up once. The genes are TRBV20-1 and TRBJ2-2; 9 nucleotides agree with TRBD1. In germline, CDR1 is DFQATT, CDR2 SNEGSKA (reference sequence). This CDR3 comprises 14 residues. With V trimmed by 6 bases and J by 5 bases, 7 bases remained unmatched. The DNA of the CDR3 is TGCAGTGCCTGGACAGGGGTAGGGACCGGGGAGCTGTTTTTT. This sequence encodes CSAWTGVGTGELFF.

This clonotype was seen once. The V gene is TRBV5-1, the J gene TRBJ1-1; the match to TRBD1 covers 7 bases. Germline CDR1 SGHRS, CDR2 YFSETQ. CDR3 length: 14 amino acids. With V trimmed by 5 bases and J by 7 bases, 11 bases remained unmatched. The CDR3 DNA sequence: TGCGCCAGCAGTACGGGACAGCATTGGGGTGAAGCTTTCTTT. It encodes CASSTGQHWGEAFF.

The chain combines TRBV6-1 with TRBJ2-1; no reliable D call. The CDR3 covers 11 residues. The germline gives CDR1 MNHNS, CDR2 SASEGT. V lost 1 base and J 10 bases, leaving 5 bases between the germline ends. The CDR3 sequence is CASSEVTEQFF. The CDR3 nucleotides are TGTGCCAGCAGTGAAGTAACGGAGCAGTTCTTC.

This chain links TRBV24-1 with TRBJ2-5; the D gene is possibly TRBD1 (5 bases). Trimming pared 6 bases from V and 2 bases from J, leaving 15 bases between. This CDR3 is 15 amino acids long. Germline V gene lookup returns CDR1 KGHDR and CDR2 SFDVKD. The CDR3 here is CATSSWGVGQETQYF. CDR3 sequence (DNA): TGTGCCACCAGTAGCTGGGGCGTAGGGCAAGAGACCCAGTACTTC.

The chain combines TRBV30 with TRBJ2-2; D remains ambiguous. CDR1 GTSNPN and CDR2 SVGIG come from the germline V gene (reference sequence). The CDR3 consists of 14 residues. Trimming cost V 0 bases and J 5 bases, with 10 bases left between them. CDR3 bases: TGTGCCTGGAGTGTGTTACACCCAACCGGGGAGCTGTTTTTT. It codes for CAWSVLHPTGELFF.

CDR3 DNA sequence: TGTGCCGGGAGGGGCGTGTCTGGGGCCAACGTCCTGACTTTC. It encodes CAGRGVSGANVLTF. The V and J genes are TRBV2 and TRBJ2-6; the match to TRBD2 covers 7 bases. Germline V gene data show CDR1 as SNHLY and CDR2 as FYNNEI. The V and J ends lost 11 bases and 1 base, in that order; junction bases with no gene match: 5. The CDR3 loop spans 14 amino acids.

This chain connects TRBV9 to TRBJ1-4; D unresolved. The CDR3 totals 14 residues. Germline V lookup: CDR1 SGDLS, CDR2 YYNGEE. With 4 bases removed from V and 8 bases from J, the gap between germline ends came to 15 bases. Written as DNA, the CDR3 is TGTGCCAGCAGCCTCGGTTGGGAGGAGGAAAAACTGTTTTTT. This gives the protein CASSLGWEEEKLFF.

The rearrangement joins TRBV12-3 or TRBV12-4 to TRBJ2-3; 8 bases line up with TRBD1. The CDR3 length is 15 residues. Trimming at V came to 6 bases and at J to 4 bases, leaving 9 bases not matched to a gene. The CDR3, as DNA: TGTGCCAGCAGCCGTAGACAGGGGACGGCAGATACGCAGTATTTT. This translates into CASSRRQGTADTQYF.

This chain's CDR3 is CASSHNGGNTGELFF. CDR3 bases: TGTGCCAGCAGCCATAATGGAGGGAACACCGGGGAGCTGTTTTTT. This rearrangement joins TRBV6-1 to TRBJ2-2, with D perhaps TRBD2 (5 bases). Deletions cut 6 bases from V and 1 base from J, with 12 bases between. Germline V CDR1 and CDR2: MNHNS, SASEGT. The CDR3 runs to 15 residues.

The V call is TRBV9, the J call TRBJ2-1; the D gene is possibly TRBD2 (5 bases). With 2 bases removed from V and 10 bases from J, the gap between germline ends came to 16 bases. Looked up from germline, CDR1 is SGDLS and CDR2 is YYNGEE. The CDR3 extends over 14 amino acids. The CDR3 loop is CASSVSPEGMEQFF. For the CDR3, the DNA is TGTGCCAGCAGCGTTAGTCCCGAGGGTATGGAGCAGTTCTTC.

The chain has TRBV5-1 and TRBJ1-2; 9 bases map to TRBD1. This CDR3 region has 15 residues. Germline assignment: CDR1 SGHRS and CDR2 YFSETQ. Trimming at V came to 4 bases and at J to 8 bases, leaving 12 bases not matched to a gene. DNA of the CDR3: TGCGCCAGCAGCCCGCGAGCGGGACAGGGTGGCGGCTACACCTTC. Protein sequence: CASSPRAGQGGGYTF.

The J gene is TRBJ1-1, the V gene TRBV27, with D uncertain. This CDR3 has 14 amino acids. Trimming removed 0 bases from V and 2 bases from J, with 7 bases in between. Per germline, CDR1 MNHEY and CDR2 SMNVEV (reference sequence). This CDR3 reads CASSLSWVNTEAFF. As DNA, the CDR3 is TGTGCCAGCAGTTTATCCTGGGTAAACACTGAAGCTTTCTTT.

V and J are TRBV29-1 and TRBJ2-1; 11 bases agree with TRBD2. V lost 7 bases, J lost 7 bases, and 12 bases stayed unmatched. The CDR3 has 15 amino acids. From germline, CDR1 is SQVTM and CDR2 ANQGSEA. DNA of the CDR3: TGCAGCGGCCACTTTAGCGGGAGGGGGAAAAATGAGCAGTTCTTC. This codes for CSGHFSGRGKNEQFF.

V gene TRBV20-1 combines with J gene TRBJ2-7; tentatively, D is TRBD1 or TRBD2 (5 bases each). Germline lookup yields CDR1 DFQATT and CDR2 SNEGSKA (reference sequence). This CDR3 has 11 amino acids. Between the trimmed V and J ends, which lost 6 bases and 2 bases, there was a span of 8 bases. The CDR3 spells CSAGAAYEQYF. Written as DNA, the CDR3 is TGCAGTGCCGGGGCGGCCTACGAGCAGTACTTC.

The chain joins TRBV18 to TRBJ1-1; D unclear. Between the trimmed V and J ends, which lost 4 bases and 1 base, there was a span of 13 bases. The CDR3 loop spans 15 amino acids. Germline V gene sequence: CDR1 KGHSH, CDR2 LQKENI. The CDR3 DNA follows: TGTGCCAGCTCACTGGGTCCACTTACGAACACTGAAGCTTTCTTT. It specifies CASSLGPLTNTEAFF.

The rearrangement uses TRBV20-1 and TRBJ2-1; tentatively, D is TRBD1 (5 bases). There are 15 residues in the CDR3. V shed 1 base and J shed 8 bases, with 18 bases lying between them. CDR1 is DFQATT and CDR2 is SNEGSKA in the germline V gene (reference sequence). CDR3 sequence: CSARAQGFRRDEQFF. The CDR3 DNA is TGCAGTGCTAGAGCTCAGGGTTTTCGACGCGATGAGCAGTTCTTC.

V is TRBV18 and J is TRBJ2-6; the D is unclear. CDR1 is KGHSH and CDR2 is LQKENI in the germline V gene. There are 15 residues in the CDR3. Trimming pared 5 bases from V and 0 bases from J, leaving 8 bases between. CDR3 DNA sequence: TGTGCCAGCTCATCAGACCCCTCTGGGGCCAACGTCCTGACTTTC. It codes for CASSSDPSGANVLTF. Combining the CDR3 with reference TRBV18 and TRBJ2-6 gives the whole variable domain NAGVMQNPRHLVRRRGQEARLRCSPMKGHSHVYWYRQLPEEGLKFMVYLQKENIIDESGMPKERFSAEFPKEGPSILRIQQVVRGDSAAYFCASSSDPSGANVLTFGAGSRLTVL.

The rearrangement uses TRBV2 and TRBJ1-1; 7 bases line up with TRBD1. The CDR3 runs 13 residues. From germline, CDR1 is SNHLY and CDR2 FYNNEI. The J segment lost 4 bases and the V segment lost 8 bases, leaving 7 bases of the junction unmatched. CDR3 DNA sequence: TGTGCCAGCCTTAGGGGGCGCGGCACTGAAGCTTTCTTT. Its translation: CASLRGRGTEAFF.